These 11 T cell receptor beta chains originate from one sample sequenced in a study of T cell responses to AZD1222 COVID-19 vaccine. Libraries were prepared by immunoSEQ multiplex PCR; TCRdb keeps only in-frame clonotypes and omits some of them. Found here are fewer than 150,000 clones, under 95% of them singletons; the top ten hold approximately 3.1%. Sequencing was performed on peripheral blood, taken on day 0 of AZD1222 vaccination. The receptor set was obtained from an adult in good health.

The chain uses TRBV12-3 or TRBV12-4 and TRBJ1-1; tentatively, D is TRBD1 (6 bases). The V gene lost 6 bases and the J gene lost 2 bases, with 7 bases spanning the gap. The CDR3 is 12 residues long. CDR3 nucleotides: TGTGCCAGCAGGACAGGAAACACTGAAGCTTTCTTT. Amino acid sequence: CASRTGNTEAFF.

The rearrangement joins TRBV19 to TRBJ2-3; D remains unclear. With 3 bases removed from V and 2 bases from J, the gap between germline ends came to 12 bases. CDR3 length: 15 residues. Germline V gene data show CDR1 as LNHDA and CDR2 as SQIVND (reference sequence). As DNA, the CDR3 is TGTGCCAGTAGTATCCCAGGAGCCCCCACAGATACGCAGTATTTT. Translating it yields CASSIPGAPTDTQYF.

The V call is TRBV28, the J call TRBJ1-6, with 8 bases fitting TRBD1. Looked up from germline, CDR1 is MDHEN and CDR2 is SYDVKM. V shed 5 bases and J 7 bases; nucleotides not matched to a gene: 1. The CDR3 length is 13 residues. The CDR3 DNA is TGTGCCAGCAGTCGACAGGGGAATTCACCCCTCCACTTT. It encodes CASSRQGNSPLHF.

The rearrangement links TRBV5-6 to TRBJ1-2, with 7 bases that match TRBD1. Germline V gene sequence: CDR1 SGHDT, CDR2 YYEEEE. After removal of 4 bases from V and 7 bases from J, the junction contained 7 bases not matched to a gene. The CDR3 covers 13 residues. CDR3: CASSPTGFSGYTF. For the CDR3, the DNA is TGTGCCAGCAGCCCGACAGGGTTTTCTGGCTACACCTTC. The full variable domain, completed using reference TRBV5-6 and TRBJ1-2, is DAGVTQSPTHLIKTRGQQVTLRCSPKSGHDTVSWYQQALGQGPQFIFQYYEEEERQRGNFPDRFSGHQFPNYSSELNVNALLLGDSALYLCASSPTGFSGYTFGSGTRLTVV.

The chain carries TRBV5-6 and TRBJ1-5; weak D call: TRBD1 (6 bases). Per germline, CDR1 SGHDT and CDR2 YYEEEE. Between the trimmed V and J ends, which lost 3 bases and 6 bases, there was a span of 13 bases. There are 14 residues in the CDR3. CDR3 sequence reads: CASSSAGGSQPQHF. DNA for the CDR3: TGTGCCAGCAGCTCCGCCGGGGGCTCTCAGCCCCAGCATTTT.

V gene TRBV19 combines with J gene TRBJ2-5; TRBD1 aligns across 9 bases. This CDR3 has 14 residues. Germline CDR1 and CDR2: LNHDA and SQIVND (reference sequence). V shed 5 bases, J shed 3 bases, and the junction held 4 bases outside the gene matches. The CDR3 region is CASSSRTGEETQYF. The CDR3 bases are TGTGCCAGTAGTTCAAGGACAGGGGAAGAGACCCAGTACTTC.

The DNA for the CDR3 is TGCGCCAGCAGCCAGGGGACAGGGGGAGGAAACACCATATATTTT. It yields the protein CASSQGTGGGNTIYF. The chain is built from TRBV5-1 and TRBJ1-3; 11 bases match TRBD1. Germline CDR1 reads SGHRS; CDR2 reads YFSETQ. With 4 bases clipped from V and 4 bases from J, the junction kept 4 bases outside the gene matches. The CDR3 runs 15 residues.

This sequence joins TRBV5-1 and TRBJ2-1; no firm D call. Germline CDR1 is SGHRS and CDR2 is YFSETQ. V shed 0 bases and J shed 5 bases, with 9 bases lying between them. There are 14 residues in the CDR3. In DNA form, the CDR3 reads TGCGCCAGCAGCTTGGTCGTAGGGAACAATGAGCAGTTCTTC. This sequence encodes CASSLVVGNNEQFF.

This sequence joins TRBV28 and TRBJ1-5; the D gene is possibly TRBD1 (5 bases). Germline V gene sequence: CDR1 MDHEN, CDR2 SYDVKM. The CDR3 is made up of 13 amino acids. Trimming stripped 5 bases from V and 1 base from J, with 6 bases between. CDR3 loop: CASSRDSNQPQHF. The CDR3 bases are TGTGCCAGCAGTAGGGACAGCAATCAGCCCCAGCATTTT.

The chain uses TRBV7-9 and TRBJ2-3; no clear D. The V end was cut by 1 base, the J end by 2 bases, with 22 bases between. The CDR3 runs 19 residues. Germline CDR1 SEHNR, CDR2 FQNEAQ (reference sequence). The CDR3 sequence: CASSLGMGFMTRDTDTQYF. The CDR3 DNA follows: TGTGCCAGCAGCTTAGGAATGGGATTCATGACTCGAGACACAGATACGCAGTATTTT.

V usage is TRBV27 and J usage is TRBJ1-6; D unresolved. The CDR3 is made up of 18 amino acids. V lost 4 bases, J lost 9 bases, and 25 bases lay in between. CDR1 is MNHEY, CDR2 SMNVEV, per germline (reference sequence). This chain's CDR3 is CASSWGPGSPNRGSPLHF. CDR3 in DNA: TGTGCCAGCAGTTGGGGTCCGGGCTCCCCAAACCGGGGTTCACCCCTCCACTTT.